The 29 T cell receptor beta chains given below trace back to one sample, sequenced in a study of PD-1 blockade in classical Hodgkin lymphoma. Time point reported: cycle 4 day 1 (C4D1), after more than 5 weeks of nivolumab. Every single patient, without exception, relapsed after autologous stem cell transplantation, and brentuximab vedotin exposure varied. Method: immunoSEQ multiplex PCR; TCRdb's copy keeps in-frame clones and lacks some. This sample has about 61,000 clones, with nearly 90% found just once. The sequencing used peripheral blood mononuclear cells (PBMCs), collected before the fourth cycle of nivolumab. These receptors all come from a human donor with classical Hodgkin lymphoma.

V usage is TRBV29-1 and J usage is TRBJ1-2; possible D gene TRBD1, 5 bases. Germline assignment: CDR1 SQVTM and CDR2 ANQGSEA. Deletions cut 2 bases from V and 4 bases from J, with 17 bases between. There are 15 residues in the CDR3. CDR3 protein: CSVELAWDESYGYTF. The CDR3 nucleotides read TGCAGCGTTGAACTAGCTTGGGACGAAAGCTATGGCTACACCTTC.

The genes are TRBV11-2 and TRBJ2-7; 7 positions agree with TRBD1. Germline CDR1 reads SGHAT; CDR2 reads FQNNGV. The CDR3 sequence is 14 residues long. V lost 1 base, J lost 4 bases, and 4 bases stayed unmatched. The CDR3 sequence is CASSLGQGPYEQYF. The CDR3, as DNA: TGTGCCAGCAGCTTAGGACAGGGCCCGTACGAGCAGTACTTC.

This sequence joins TRBV6-6 and TRBJ2-3; 8 nucleotides match TRBD2. This CDR3 spans 16 amino acids. The V and J ends lost 5 bases and 3 bases, in that order; junction bases with no gene match: 10. Germline V lookup: CDR1 MNHNY, CDR2 SVGAGI (reference sequence). The CDR3 region is CASSAPRGGGTDTQYF. CDR3 sequence (DNA): TGTGCCAGCAGTGCCCCCCGGGGGGGCGGTACAGATACGCAGTATTTT.

The CDR3 sequence is CASSLGLAGGTYEQYF. The CDR3 DNA reads as TGCGCCAGCAGCTTGGGACTAGCGGGGGGGACCTACGAGCAGTACTTC. V gene TRBV5-1 combines with J gene TRBJ2-7, with 14 bases lining up with TRBD2. Looked up from germline, CDR1 is SGHRS and CDR2 is YFSETQ. V was clipped by 0 bases and J by 2 bases; unmatched bases: 1. The CDR3 contains 16 residues.

This clone showed up just once. The sample contains more than one DNA sequence encoding this CDR3. The J gene is TRBJ1-5, the V gene TRBV6-5; perhaps TRBD1 as D (5 bases). With 2 bases removed from V and 1 base from J, the gap between germline ends came to 6 bases. Germline CDR1 reads MNHEY; CDR2 reads SVGAGI. This CDR3 is built from 14 residues. Here the CDR3 DNA reads TGTGCCAGCAGTTACGGGGGAAGCAATCAGCCCCAGCATTTT. Protein: CASSYGGSNQPQHF.

The CDR3 spells CASSLSGAPGYGYTF. The CDR3 DNA is TGTGCCAGCAGTTTATCGGGGGCCCCAGGCTATGGCTACACCTTC. The gene calls are TRBV27 and TRBJ1-2, with D possibly being TRBD1 (6 bases). The CDR3 has 15 amino acids. The germline CDR1 and CDR2 sequences are MNHEY and SMNVEV (reference sequence). Trimming cost V 0 bases and J 4 bases, with 12 bases left between them.

J is TRBJ2-5 and V is TRBV7-2; the D gene is possibly TRBD1 (5 bases). The V gene lost 1 base and the J gene lost 2 bases, with 11 bases spanning the gap. This CDR3 has 15 amino acids. Per the germline V gene, CDR1 is SGHTA and CDR2 is FQGNSA. As DNA, the CDR3 is TGTGCCAGCAGCTTAGTGGTGGGGCTACAAGAGACCCAGTACTTC. It codes for CASSLVVGLQETQYF.

The V call is TRBV5-5, the J call TRBJ1-5; the D is unclear. CDR3 length: 14 residues. V was shortened by 4 bases and J by 5 bases, with 13 bases between the two germline ends. Germline loops: CDR1 SGHKS, CDR2 YYEKEE (reference sequence). CDR3 loop: CASSPLARDQPQHF. The CDR3 region has the DNA TGTGCCAGCAGCCCCCTGGCAAGGGATCAGCCCCAGCATTTT.

This chain uses TRBV5-1 with TRBJ2-7; tentative D call: TRBD1 (6 bases). The V and J ends lost 6 bases and 3 bases respectively, with 16 bases between them. Germline V lookup: CDR1 SGHRS, CDR2 YFSETQ. This CDR3 contains 14 residues. CDR3 DNA: TGCGCCAGCAACTCCGGGACAACAAACTACGAGCAGTACTTC. Translated: CASNSGTTNYEQYF.

Here the CDR3 reads CASSPQDSSYEQYF. The CDR3 coding sequence is TGTGCCAGCAGTCCTCAGGACAGCTCCTACGAGCAGTACTTC. This chain joins TRBV11-2 and TRBJ2-7, with a weak D call TRBD1 (6 bases). Deletions cut 6 bases from V and 0 bases from J, with 12 bases between. The CDR3 contains 14 residues. Germline assignment: CDR1 SGHAT and CDR2 FQNNGV.

This chain uses TRBV5-1 with TRBJ1-4, with a tentative D call TRBD1 (6 bases). CDR1 and CDR2 (germline): SGHRS, YFSETQ. CDR3 length: 16 residues. The V end lost 1 base, the J end lost 3 bases, and 13 bases lay between the germline ends. CDR3: CASSLSGGPANEKLFF. CDR3 in DNA: TGCGCCAGCAGCTTGTCCGGGGGGCCCGCTAATGAAAAACTGTTTTTT.

The chain employs TRBV4-1 and TRBJ2-2; D may match TRBD1 or TRBD2 (6 bases each). V shed 2 bases and J shed 2 bases, with 18 bases lying between them. Germline lookup yields CDR1 MGHRA and CDR2 YSYEKL. The CDR3 length is 18 residues. The CDR3 spells CASSQPLGGGLNTGELFF. The DNA for the CDR3 is TGCGCCAGCAGCCAACCCCTCGGGGGCGGACTCAACACCGGGGAGCTGTTTTTT.

The chain carries TRBV5-1 and TRBJ1-2; TRBD1 agrees at 12 bases. The J segment lost 6 bases and the V segment lost 3 bases, leaving 3 bases of the junction unmatched. The CDR3 runs 14 residues. Germline CDR1 reads SGHRS; CDR2 reads YFSETQ. CDR3 nucleotides: TGCGCCAGCAGCTCAGGGACAGGGGGCGATGGCTACACCTTC. This translates into CASSSGTGGDGYTF.

V gene TRBV30 combines with J gene TRBJ2-2, with D unclear. The CDR3 loop spans 14 amino acids. V lost 0 bases and J 0 bases, leaving 5 bases between the germline ends. CDR1 and CDR2 (germline): GTSNPN, SVGIG (reference sequence). In DNA form, the CDR3 reads TGTGCCTGGAGTGTACCTGCGAACACCGGGGAGCTGTTTTTT. It translates to CAWSVPANTGELFF.

This clone turned up a few times. The J gene is TRBJ1-1, the V gene TRBV18, with D maybe TRBD1 (5 bases). CDR1 is KGHSH and CDR2 is LQKENI in the germline V gene. V dropped 6 bases and J dropped 0 bases, with 11 bases sitting between them. The CDR3 has 14 residues. Here the CDR3 reads CASSPRQLNTEAFF. CDR3 bases: TGTGCCAGCTCTCCGCGACAGTTGAACACTGAAGCTTTCTTT.

The chain carries TRBV7-3 and TRBJ1-1; 8 bases match TRBD1. The CDR3 length is 11 residues. The germline V gene encodes CDR1 SGHTA and CDR2 FQGTGA. V lost 4 bases to trimming and J lost 12 bases; unmatched junction nucleotides: 4. CDR3 residues: CASSSGQEPFF. The CDR3 DNA is TGTGCCAGCAGCTCGGGACAGGAACCTTTCTTT.

The J gene is TRBJ2-5, the V gene TRBV5-1, with 7 bases lining up with TRBD2. This CDR3 contains 14 residues. CDR1 is SGHRS and CDR2 is YFSETQ in the germline V gene. After removal of 0 bases from V and 4 bases from J, the junction contained 3 bases not matched to a gene. The DNA of the CDR3 is TGCGCCAGCAGCTTGGCGGGGGGTAGAGAGACCCAGTACTTC. It yields the protein CASSLAGGRETQYF. The full variable domain, with the rest looked up from reference TRBV5-1 and TRBJ2-5, is KAGVTQTPRYLIKTRGQQVTLSCSPISGHRSVSWYQQTPGQGLQFLFEYFSETQRNKGNFPGRFSGRQFSNSRSEMNVSTLELGDSALYLCASSLAGGRETQYFGPGTRLLVL.

V and J are TRBV5-4 and TRBJ2-7; TRBD1 aligns across 9 bases. This CDR3 contains 16 residues. The V gene's germline CDR1 is SGHNT and CDR2 YYREEE (reference sequence). Germline trimming cut 0 bases from V and 3 bases from J; bases unmatched to any gene: 7. CDR3 region: CASSLGTGAPIYEQYF. The DNA of the CDR3 is TGTGCCAGCAGCTTGGGGACAGGGGCCCCAATCTACGAGCAGTACTTC. The whole variable domain, filled in from reference TRBV5-4 and TRBJ2-7, reads ETGVTQSPTHLIKTRGQQVTLRCSSQSGHNTVSWYQQALGQGPQFIFQYYREEENGRGNFPPRFSGLQFPNYSSELNVNALELDDSALYLCASSLGTGAPIYEQYFGPGTRLTVT.

The V gene is TRBV6-6, the J gene TRBJ2-3; 7 nucleotides align to TRBD1. Germline trimming cut 7 bases from V and 0 bases from J; bases unmatched to any gene: 7. The CDR3 contains 15 residues. CDR1 is MNHNY and CDR2 is SVGAGI in the germline V gene (reference sequence). The CDR3 spells CASIQGQQSTDTQYF. The CDR3 DNA reads TGTGCCAGCATTCAGGGACAGCAAAGCACAGATACGCAGTATTTT.

The chain combines TRBV27 with TRBJ2-3; 10 positions match TRBD2. This CDR3 spans 17 amino acids. The V gene end was trimmed by 8 bases and the J gene end by 3 bases; junction bases not matched to a gene: 14. Germline values: CDR1 MNHEY, CDR2 SMNVEV (reference sequence). Written as DNA, the CDR3 is TGTGCCAGCTCTGGGGGCGGTGTTAGCGGGGGGACAGATACGCAGTATTTT. This gives the protein CASSGGGVSGGTDTQYF.

A remark on this clone: Compared with germline, one end of the junction differs, possibly owing to a read error. V gene TRBV7-2 combines with J gene TRBJ2-3; no definite D call. The CDR3 loop spans 14 amino acids. The germline CDR1 and CDR2 sequences are SGHTA and FQGNSA. The CDR3 sequence: CASSLEGSIDTQYF. In nucleotides, the CDR3 is TGTGCCAGCAGCTTAGAGGGTAGCATAGATACGCAGTATTTT.

CDR3 protein: CASSLGASGGREQYF. In DNA form, the CDR3 reads TGCGCCAGCAGCTTGGGGGCTAGCGGGGGTCGGGAGCAGTACTTC. The chain employs TRBV5-1 and TRBJ2-7, with TRBD2 matching over 10 bases. V shed 0 bases, J shed 7 bases, and the junction held 7 bases outside the gene matches. Germline values: CDR1 SGHRS, CDR2 YFSETQ. The CDR3 is 15 amino acids. The full variable domain, rest sourced from reference TRBV5-1 and TRBJ2-7, is KAGVTQTPRYLIKTRGQQVTLSCSPISGHRSVSWYQQTPGQGLQFLFEYFSETQRNKGNFPGRFSGRQFSNSRSEMNVSTLELGDSALYLCASSLGASGGREQYFGPGTRLTVT.

The J gene is TRBJ2-2, the V gene TRBV5-1, with a tentative D call TRBD1 (6 bases). Germline V gives CDR1 SGHRS, CDR2 YFSETQ. Trimming removed 1 base from V and 10 bases from J, with 17 bases in between. There are 15 residues in the CDR3. The CDR3 nucleotides are TGCGCCAGCAGCTTGAAGAGGGGACAATCGGTGGAGCTGTTTTTT. Its translation is CASSLKRGQSVELFF.

The chain employs TRBV7-9 and TRBJ1-1, with D perhaps matching TRBD1 (6 bases). This CDR3 region has 17 residues. Germline assignment: CDR1 SEHNR and CDR2 FQNEAQ (reference sequence). Deletions cut 5 bases from V and 5 bases from J, with 24 bases between. CDR3 nucleotides: TGTGCCAGCAGCCCTACAGGGCGCGGGGCAAGAAGTACTGAAGCTTTCTTT. It translates to CASSPTGRGARSTEAFF.

The chain recombines TRBV5-1 with TRBJ2-6, with D maybe TRBD2 (6 bases). In germline, CDR1 is SGHRS, CDR2 YFSETQ. The CDR3 runs 17 residues. V lost 0 bases, J lost 0 bases, and 10 bases lay in between. CDR3 sequence (DNA): TGCGCCAGCAGCTTGGGTCCGGGAGCCTCTGGGGCCAACGTCCTGACTTTC. Translation gives CASSLGPGASGANVLTF.

This clone was recorded once. This chain connects TRBV5-5 to TRBJ1-1, with a weak D call TRBD1 (6 bases). In germline, CDR1 is SGHKS, CDR2 YYEKEE (reference sequence). Trimming cost V 0 bases and J 11 bases, with 14 bases left between them. The CDR3 spans 13 residues. The CDR3 DNA follows: TGTGCCAGCAGCTTGGCAGGGGTAGCAGACGCTTTCTTT. It is translated as CASSLAGVADAFF.

The CDR3 DNA reads TGTGCCAGCAGCTTAGGTTCAGAAGGGCAGTACTTC. Translated: CASSLGSEGQYF. The rearrangement uses TRBV11-2 and TRBJ2-7; D is undetermined. The germline V gene has CDR1 SGHAT and CDR2 FQNNGV. V gave up 1 base and J gave up 9 bases, with 10 bases separating them. The CDR3 totals 12 residues.

The J gene is TRBJ2-2, the V gene TRBV4-2; 7 bases line up with TRBD2. The J segment lost 6 bases and the V segment lost 0 bases, leaving 10 bases of the junction unmatched. The CDR3 runs 17 residues. Germline CDR1 LGHNA, CDR2 YNFKEQ. In DNA, the CDR3 is TGTGCCAGCAGCCAAGATGGGGGGGACTCCTTCGCCGGGGAGCTGTTTTTT. Protein product: CASSQDGGDSFAGELFF.

J is TRBJ1-1 and V is TRBV5-1; 7 bases agree with TRBD1. In germline, CDR1 is SGHRS, CDR2 YFSETQ. V lost 0 bases, J lost 7 bases, and 9 bases stayed unmatched. This CDR3 comprises 15 residues. CDR3 nucleotides: TGCGCCAGCAGCTTGGACTTTATGTGGGACAGTGAAGCTTTCTTT. It encodes CASSLDFMWDSEAFF.